This TCR beta chain was sequenced for a study of cytomegalovirus exposure and HLA in healthy donors. Regarding the study as a whole: The later analysis indicated that the majority of CMV-associated TCR beta chains appeared HLA-restricted.

The sample holds a few counts of this clone. What it recognizes is unknown. V lost 4 bases, J lost 4 bases, and 5 bases stayed unmatched. CDR3 length equals 14 residues. CDR1 is SQVTM and CDR2 is ANQGSEA in the germline V gene. This PCR relied on a set of 60 Vbeta primers and 13 Jbeta primers. The data were produced by immunoSEQ multiplex PCR, yet TCRdb's version contains in-frame clones alone and is incomplete. The sample shows hundreds of thousands of clones, about 75% of them seen only once. Unrecorded immune exposure was likely among donors, who were nominally healthy when sampled. This sequence joins TRBV29-1 and TRBJ2-3, with 10 bases matching TRBD2. This TCR derives from a male donor in good health and CMV-seronegative. Source material: PBMCs. CDR3 sequence (DNA): TGCAGCGTTGCTAGCGGGAGTCCGGCAGATACGCAGTATTTT. This gives the protein CSVASGSPADTQYF.